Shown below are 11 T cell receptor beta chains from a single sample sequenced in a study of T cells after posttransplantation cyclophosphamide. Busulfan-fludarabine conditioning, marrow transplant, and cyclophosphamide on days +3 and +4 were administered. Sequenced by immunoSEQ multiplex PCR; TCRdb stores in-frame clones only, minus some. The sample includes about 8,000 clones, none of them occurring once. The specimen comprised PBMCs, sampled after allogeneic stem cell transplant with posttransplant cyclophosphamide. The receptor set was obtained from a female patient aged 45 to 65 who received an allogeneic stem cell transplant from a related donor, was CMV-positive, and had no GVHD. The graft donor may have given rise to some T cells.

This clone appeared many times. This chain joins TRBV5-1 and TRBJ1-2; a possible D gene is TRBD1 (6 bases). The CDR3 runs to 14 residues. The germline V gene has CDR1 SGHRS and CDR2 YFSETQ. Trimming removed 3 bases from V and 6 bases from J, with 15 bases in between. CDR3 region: CASSSRRGRDGYTF. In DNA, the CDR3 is TGCGCCAGCAGCTCACGCAGGGGACGCGATGGCTACACCTTC.

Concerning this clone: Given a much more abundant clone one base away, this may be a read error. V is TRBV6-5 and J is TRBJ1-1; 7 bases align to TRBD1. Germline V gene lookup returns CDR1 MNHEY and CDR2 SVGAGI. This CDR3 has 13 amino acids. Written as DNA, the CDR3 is TGTGCCAGCTTCACAGGGGAGGACACTCAAGCTTTCTTT. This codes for CASFTGEDTQAFF.

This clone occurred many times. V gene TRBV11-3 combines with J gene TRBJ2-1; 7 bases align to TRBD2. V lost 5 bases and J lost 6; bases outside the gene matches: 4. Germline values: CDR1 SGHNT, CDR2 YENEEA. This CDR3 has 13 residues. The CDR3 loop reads CASSQGLLNEQFF. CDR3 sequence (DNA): TGTGCCAGCAGCCAGGGACTACTCAATGAGCAGTTCTTC. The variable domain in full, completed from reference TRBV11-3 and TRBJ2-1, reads EAGVVQSPRYKIIEKKQPVAFWCNPISGHNTLYWYLQNLGQGPELLIRYENEEAVDDSQLPKDRFSAERLKGVDSTLKIQPAELGDSAVYLCASSQGLLNEQFFGPGTRLTVL.

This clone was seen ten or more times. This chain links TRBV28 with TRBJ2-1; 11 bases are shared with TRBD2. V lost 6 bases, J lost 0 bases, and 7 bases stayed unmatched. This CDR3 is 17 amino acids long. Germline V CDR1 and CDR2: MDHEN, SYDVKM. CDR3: CASSPKTSGSSYNEQFF. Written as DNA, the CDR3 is TGTGCCAGCAGCCCAAAAACTAGCGGGAGCTCCTACAATGAGCAGTTCTTC.

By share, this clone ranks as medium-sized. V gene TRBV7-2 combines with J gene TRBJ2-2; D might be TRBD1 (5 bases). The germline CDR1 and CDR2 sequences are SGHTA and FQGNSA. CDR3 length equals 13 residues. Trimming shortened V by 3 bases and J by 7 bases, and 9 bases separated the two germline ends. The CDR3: CASSFPGFGELFF. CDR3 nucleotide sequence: TGTGCCAGCAGCTTCCCAGGGTTCGGGGAGCTGTTTTTT.

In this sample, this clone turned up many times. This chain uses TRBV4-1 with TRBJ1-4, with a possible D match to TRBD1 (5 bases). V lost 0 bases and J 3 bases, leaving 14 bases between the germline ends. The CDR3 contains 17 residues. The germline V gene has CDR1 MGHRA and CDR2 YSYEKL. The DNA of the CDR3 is TGCGCCAGCAGCCAAGAGCCGACAGCCTCAGCTAATGAAAAACTGTTTTTT. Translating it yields CASSQEPTASANEKLFF.

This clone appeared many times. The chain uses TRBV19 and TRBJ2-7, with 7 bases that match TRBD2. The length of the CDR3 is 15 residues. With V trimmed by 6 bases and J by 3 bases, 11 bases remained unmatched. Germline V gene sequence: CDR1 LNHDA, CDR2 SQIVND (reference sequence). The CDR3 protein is CASSRTGTTFYEQYF. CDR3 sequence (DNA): TGTGCCAGTAGCAGAACCGGGACTACTTTCTACGAGCAGTACTTC.

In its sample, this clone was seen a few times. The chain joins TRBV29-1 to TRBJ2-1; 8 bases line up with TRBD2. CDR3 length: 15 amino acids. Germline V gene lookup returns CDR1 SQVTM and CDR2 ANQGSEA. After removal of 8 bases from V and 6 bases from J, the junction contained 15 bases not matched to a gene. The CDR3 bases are TGCAGCTCACGGGGGGAGCGGGAGAAAACCAATGAGCAGTTCTTC. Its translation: CSSRGEREKTNEQFF.

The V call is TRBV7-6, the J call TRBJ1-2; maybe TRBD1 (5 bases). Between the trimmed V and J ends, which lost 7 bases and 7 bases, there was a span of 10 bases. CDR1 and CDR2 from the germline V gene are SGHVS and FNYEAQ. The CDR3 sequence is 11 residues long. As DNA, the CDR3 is TGTGCCAGCACCCCGGGGGGTGGCTACACCTTC. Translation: CASTPGGGYTF. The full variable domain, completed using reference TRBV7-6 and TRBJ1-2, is GAGVSQSPRYKVTKRGQDVALRCDPISGHVSLYWYRQALGQGPEFLTYFNYEAQQDKSGLPNDRFSAERPEGSISTLTIQRTEQRDSAMYRCASTPGGGYTFGSGTRLTVV.

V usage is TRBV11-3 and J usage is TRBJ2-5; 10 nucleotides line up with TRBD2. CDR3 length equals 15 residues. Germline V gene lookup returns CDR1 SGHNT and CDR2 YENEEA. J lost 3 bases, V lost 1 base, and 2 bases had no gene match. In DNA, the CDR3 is TGTGCCAGCAGCTTAGGCCTAGCGGGAGAAGAGACCCAGTACTTC. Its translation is CASSLGLAGEETQYF.

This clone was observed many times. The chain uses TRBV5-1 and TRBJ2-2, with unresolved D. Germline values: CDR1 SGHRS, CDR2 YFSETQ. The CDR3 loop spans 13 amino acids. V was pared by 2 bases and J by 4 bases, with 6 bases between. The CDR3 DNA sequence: TGCGCCAGCAGCTTCGACTTCACCGGGGAGCTGTTTTTT. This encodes CASSFDFTGELFF. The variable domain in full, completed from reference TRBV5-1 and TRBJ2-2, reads KAGVTQTPRYLIKTRGQQVTLSCSPISGHRSVSWYQQTPGQGLQFLFEYFSETQRNKGNFPGRFSGRQFSNSRSEMNVSTLELGDSALYLCASSFDFTGELFFGEGSRLTVL.